The clone carrying this T cell receptor (beta chain) showed up many times. Its antigen is still unknown. Trimming cost V 5 bases and J 5 bases; bases outside gene matches: 8. The CDR3 has 15 amino acids. In germline, CDR1 is SGHTA, CDR2 FQGNSA. These data originate in a study of T cell repertoires in cytomegalovirus infection. Study in general: In public TCR beta signatures, there were indications of both CMV infection and matching HLA type.

Using its own MiXCR run on the reads, TCRdb lists one record per CDR3 protein. The sample includes a few hundred thousand distinct CDR3 sequences, more than 15% of them seen just once. General study findings and limits: In two of eight donors, the top clonotype was HLA-C-restricted CMV-specific. The cumulative frequency of public TCR beta families distinguished individuals who carried CMV together with the relevant HLA.

Sample: CD8+ T cells from PBMCs. The origin of this receptor is a human donor in good health (CMV status not recorded). Some clones in this sample may be carry-over from other donors' samples. This chain links TRBV7-2 with TRBJ1-1, with 10 bases matching TRBD1. CDR3 in amino acids: CASSADRGEETEAFF. Written as DNA, the CDR3 is TGTGCCAGCAGCGCGGACAGGGGGGAGGAAACTGAAGCTTTCTTT. The entire variable domain, with the rest obtained from reference TRBV7-2 and TRBJ1-1, is as follows: GAGVSQSPSNKVTEKGKDVELRCDPISGHTALYWYRQSLGQGLEFLIYFQGNSAPDKSGLPSDRFSAERTGGSVSTLTIQRTQQEDSAVYLCASSADRGEETEAFFGQGTRLTVV.